This T cell receptor beta chain appears in the sequencing data of a study of T cells in Graves' hyperthyroidism and ophthalmopathy. Points from the study as a whole: Blood also carried most thyroid clonotypes expanded above 0.001.

Authors of the study amplified TCR beta CDR3 regions from RNA transcripts. Using the HTBI primer set, a first-round RT-PCR was run on the TCR CDR3. TCRdb processed the multiplex PCR reads anew with MiXCR; each CDR3 protein has one entry. Here the sample spans around 420,000 distinct CDR3 sequences, around 14% being singletons. At least ten counts were recorded for this clonotype. Its antigen is not identified. The CDR3 loop spans 13 amino acids. CDR1 and CDR2 (germline): GTSNPN, SVGIG (reference sequence). The ends were cut back, 0 bases at V and 9 bases at J, with 14 bases in the middle. Hyperthyroidism patients were newly diagnosed, had disease duration under 2 months, and were aged 18 to 65 years. Exclusion criteria comprised uncontrolled infection, other autoimmune disease, pregnancy or lactation. Thyroid ultrasound, orbital computed tomography, clinical symptoms, and serum thyroxine and TRAb underpinned diagnoses.

Source material: blood. V and J are TRBV30 and TRBJ2-5; the D gene is possibly TRBD1 (6 bases). This sequence originates from a woman between 18 and 30 years old with Graves' hyperthyroidism. CDR3 nucleotide sequence: TGTGCCTGGAGTGTAACAGGGCGCATTCCCCAGTACTTC. Translation: CAWSVTGRIPQYF.